These T cell receptor beta chains were read from a single sample in a study of T cells in localized non-small cell lung cancer. TCRdb keeps only in-frame clones here, not all; method: immunoSEQ multiplex PCR. The sample lists roughly 34,000 clones; roughly 87% were seen once. Here the sequenced sample was peripheral blood mononuclear cells, taken before any cancer treatment. The receptors were gathered from a man aged 35-69 years with stage III lung adenocarcinoma. Each CDR3 is given with its conserved first and last residue. The order of the fields is D gene, clone size, V gene, J gene, CDR3 protein, CDR3 DNA. D genes are given only for firm matches. Size values are once, few and many counts, or a class for expanded clones, and some rows have none.

>TRBD1|-|TRBV5-4|TRBJ1-2
CASSLGQGARGYTF
TGTGCCAGCAGCTTGGGTCAGGGGGCGAGAGGCTACACCTTC
>-|-|TRBV7-2|TRBJ1-4
CASSLGGSAPNEKLFF
TGTGCCAGCAGCTTAGGAGGGAGCGCACCAAATGAAAAACTGTTTTTT
>-|-|TRBV7-3|TRBJ2-5
CASSRDFSRFYF
TGTGCCAGCAGCCGGGACTTTTCCAGATTCTACTTC
>TRBD2|-|TRBV30|TRBJ2-5
CAWSGLAGGWETQYF
TGTGCCTGGAGTGGCCTAGCGGGGGGCTGGGAGACCCAGTACTTC
>-|-|TRBV12-2|TRBJ1-6
CASRNGTGTYYNSPLHF
TGTGCAAGTCGAAACGGGACAGGGACCTACTATAATTCACCCCTCCACTTT
>TRBD2|-|TRBV5-1|TRBJ2-3
CASSPRPGTSDTDTQYF
TGCGCCAGCAGCCCTAGGCCCGGGACTAGCGACACAGATACGCAGTATTTT
>-|-|TRBV7-3|TRBJ2-5
CASSLTDGLGETQYF
TGTGCCAGCAGCTTAACGGACGGCCTAGGGGAGACCCAGTACTTC
>TRBD2|-|TRBV29-1|TRBJ2-3
CSVGQRGGTNTQYF
TGCAGCGTGGGGCAGCGGGGGGGCACGAATACGCAGTATTTT
>TRBD2|-|TRBV5-5|TRBJ2-1
CASSLGLSGSVYNEQFF
TGTGCCAGCAGCTTGGGCCTTAGCGGGTCCGTTTACAATGAGCAGTTCTTC
>-|few|TRBV19|TRBJ1-3
CASQTNSGNTIYF
TGTGCCAGTCAGACTAACTCTGGAAACACCATATATTTT
>-|few|TRBV11-3|TRBJ2-2
CASSSSGRNTGELFF
TGTGCCAGCAGCTCCTCGGGACGGAACACCGGGGAGCTGTTTTTT
>-|-|TRBV12-5|TRBJ1-1
CASQDGGNTEAFF
TGTGCTAGTCAAGACGGAGGGAACACTGAAGCTTTCTTT
>TRBD1|-|TRBV11-2|TRBJ1-1
CASSRGDSVNTEAFF
TGTGCCAGCAGCAGAGGGGACAGTGTGAACACTGAAGCTTTCTTT
>TRBD1|-|TRBV2|TRBJ1-5
CASTIQGGNQPQHF
TGTGCCAGCACCATCCAGGGGGGCAATCAGCCCCAGCATTTT
>-|-|TRBV7-9|TRBJ2-5
CASSLVTQETQYF
TGTGCCAGCAGCTTAGTTACTCAAGAGACCCAGTACTTC
>-|-|TRBV9|TRBJ1-1
CASSVEGRSTEAFF
TGTGCCAGCAGCGTAGAGGGGCGGAGCACTGAAGCTTTCTTT
>-|-|TRBV4-2|TRBJ1-6
CASSQLDRSKPLHF
TGTGCCAGCAGCCAACTCGACAGGTCTAAACCCCTCCACTTT
>-|-|TRBV28|TRBJ2-7
CASSLPPFGEQYF
TGTGCCAGCAGTTTACCCCCATTCGGCGAGCAGTACTTC
>TRBD1|-|TRBV5-1|TRBJ1-4
CASSWGDRARSATNEKLFF
TGCGCCAGCAGCTGGGGGGACAGGGCGAGGTCTGCAACTAATGAAAAACTGTTTTTT
>-|-|TRBV11-1|TRBJ2-5
CASSSKDHGARETQYF
TGTGCCAGCAGCTCTAAGGACCACGGCGCGCGGGAGACCCAGTACTTC
>TRBD1|-|TRBV29-1|TRBJ2-7
CSVWDRELSYEQYF
TGCAGCGTTTGGGACAGGGAGCTGTCCTACGAGCAGTACTTC
>-|few|TRBV28|TRBJ1-1
CASSLEGRAFF
TGTGCCAGCAGTTTGGAGGGGAGGGCTTTCTTT
>-|once|TRBV5-1|TRBJ2-5
CASSFSGPLAETQYF
TGCGCCAGCAGCTTTTCTGGGCCCCTGGCGGAGACCCAGTACTTC
>TRBD2|-|TRBV2|TRBJ2-5
CASSESSGGVQTQYF
TGTGCCAGCAGTGAATCTAGCGGGGGGGTTCAGACCCAGTACTTC
>TRBD1|medium-sized|TRBV7-2|TRBJ2-7
CASSLTGGVYEQYF
TGTGCCAGCAGCTTAACAGGGGGAGTCTACGAGCAGTACTTC